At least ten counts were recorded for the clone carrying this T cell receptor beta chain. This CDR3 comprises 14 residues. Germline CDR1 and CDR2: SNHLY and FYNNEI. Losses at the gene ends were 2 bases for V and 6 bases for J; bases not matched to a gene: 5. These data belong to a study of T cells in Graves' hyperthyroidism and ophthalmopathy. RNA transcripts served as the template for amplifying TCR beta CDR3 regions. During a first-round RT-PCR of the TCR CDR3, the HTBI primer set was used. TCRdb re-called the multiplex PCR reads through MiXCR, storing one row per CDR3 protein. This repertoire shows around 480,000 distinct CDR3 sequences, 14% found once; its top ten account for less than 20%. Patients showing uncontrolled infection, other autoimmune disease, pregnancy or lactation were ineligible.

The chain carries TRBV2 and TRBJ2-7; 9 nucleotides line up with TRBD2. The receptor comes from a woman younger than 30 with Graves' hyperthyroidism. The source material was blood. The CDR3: CASSEIAGVSEQYV. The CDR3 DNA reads TGTGCCAGCAGTGAAATAGCGGGAGTTAGCGAGCAGTACGTC.